This TCR beta chain was retrieved from a study of cytomegalovirus exposure and HLA in healthy donors. The study, taken as a whole, reports: It was reported that TCR beta sequences correctly inferred the HLA-A and HLA-B alleles for most subjects.

The CDR3 length is 16 residues. The germline V gene has CDR1 LNHDA and CDR2 SQIVND (reference sequence). Trimming cost V 6 bases and J 2 bases, with 19 bases left between them. For the donor in question, CMV serostatus went unrecorded. Regarding this clone: Its antigen is not identified.

13 Jbeta primers and 60 Vbeta primers were used for the PCR. Only in-frame clones appear in the TCRdb table, and some are missing; sequencing was by immunoSEQ multiplex PCR. The sample records about 130,000 clones, 66% being singletons. The V gene is TRBV19, the J gene TRBJ2-5; the D gene is possibly TRBD2 (6 bases). This sequence originates from a human donor in good health. The sequenced material came from PBMCs. CDR3 sequence reads: CASRSSAAGRQETQYF. The CDR3 DNA is TGTGCCAGTAGGTCATCAGCTGCGGGGCGACAAGAGACCCAGTACTTC.